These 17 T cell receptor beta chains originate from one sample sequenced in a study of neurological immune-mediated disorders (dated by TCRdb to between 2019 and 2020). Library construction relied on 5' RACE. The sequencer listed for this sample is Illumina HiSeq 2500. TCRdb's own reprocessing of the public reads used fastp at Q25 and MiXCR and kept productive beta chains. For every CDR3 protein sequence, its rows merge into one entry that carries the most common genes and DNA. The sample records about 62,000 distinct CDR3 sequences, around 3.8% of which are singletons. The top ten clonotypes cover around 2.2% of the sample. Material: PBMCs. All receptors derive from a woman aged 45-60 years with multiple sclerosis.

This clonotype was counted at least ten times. This CDR3 is CASSLDLEGAREQFF. CDR3 DNA: TGTGCCAGCAGCTTAGATCTGGAGGGGGCACGTGAGCAGTTCTTC. The gene calls are TRBV11-3 and TRBJ2-1, with a tentative D call TRBD1 (7 bases). CDR3 length: 15 residues. Trimming stripped 0 bases from V and 9 bases from J, with 15 bases between. In germline, CDR1 is SGHNT, CDR2 YENEEA.

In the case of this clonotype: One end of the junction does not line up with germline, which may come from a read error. CDR3 region: CASSPQGVSSYNSPLNF. The CDR3, as DNA: TGTGCCAGTAGTCCTCAGGGGGTGAGCTCCTATAATTCACCCCTCAACTTT. The genes are TRBV19 and TRBJ1-6, with 7 positions matching TRBD1. The CDR3 runs to 17 residues. CDR1 is LNHDA and CDR2 is SQIVND in the germline V gene (reference sequence).

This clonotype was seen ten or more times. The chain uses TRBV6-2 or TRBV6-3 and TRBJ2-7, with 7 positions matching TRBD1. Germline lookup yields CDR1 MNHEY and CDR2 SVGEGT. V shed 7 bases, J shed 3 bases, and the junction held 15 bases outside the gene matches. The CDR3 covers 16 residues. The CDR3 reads CASIKLPGTALYEQYF. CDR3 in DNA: TGTGCCAGCATCAAACTTCCCGGGACAGCTCTCTACGAGCAGTACTTC.

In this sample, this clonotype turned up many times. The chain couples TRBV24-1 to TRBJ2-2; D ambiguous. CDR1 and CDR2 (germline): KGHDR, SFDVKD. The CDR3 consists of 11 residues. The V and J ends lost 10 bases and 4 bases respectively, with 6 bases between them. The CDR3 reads CATGITGELFF. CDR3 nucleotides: TGTGCCACAGGGATCACCGGGGAGCTGTTTTTT.

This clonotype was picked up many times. In DNA, the CDR3 is TGTGCCAGCAGCGCTACTAGCGGACCTTACAATGAGCAGTTCTTC. It encodes CASSATSGPYNEQFF. This chain connects TRBV7-2 to TRBJ2-1, with 8 bases aligning to TRBD2. This CDR3 contains 15 residues. V shed 5 bases and J 4 bases; nucleotides not matched to a gene: 7. The germline V gene encodes CDR1 SGHTA and CDR2 FQGNSA.

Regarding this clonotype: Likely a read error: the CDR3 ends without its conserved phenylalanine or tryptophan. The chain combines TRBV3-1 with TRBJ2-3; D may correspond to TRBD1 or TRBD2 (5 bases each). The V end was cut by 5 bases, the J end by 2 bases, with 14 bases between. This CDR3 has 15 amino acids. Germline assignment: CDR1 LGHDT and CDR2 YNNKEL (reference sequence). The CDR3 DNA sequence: TGTGCCAGCAGCGACAGCGGAGCTTCCACAGATACGCAGTATAAT. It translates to CASSDSGASTDTQYN.

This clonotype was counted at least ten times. CDR3 DNA sequence: TGTGCCAGCTCTGCGGGAAACACCATATATTTT. This codes for CASSAGNTIYF. This rearrangement joins TRBV18 to TRBJ1-3; no clear D gene. CDR3 size: 11 residues. Germline lookup yields CDR1 KGHSH and CDR2 LQKENI. The germline V and J ends were trimmed by 6 bases and 4 bases, with 4 bases remaining between them.

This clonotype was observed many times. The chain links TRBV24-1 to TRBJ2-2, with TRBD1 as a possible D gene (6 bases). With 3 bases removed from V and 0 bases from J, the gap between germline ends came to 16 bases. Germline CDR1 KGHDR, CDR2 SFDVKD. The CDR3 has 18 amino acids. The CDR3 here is CATSDGVGQFSNTGELFF. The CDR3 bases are TGTGCCACCAGTGATGGGGTAGGACAGTTTTCGAACACCGGGGAGCTGTTTTTT.

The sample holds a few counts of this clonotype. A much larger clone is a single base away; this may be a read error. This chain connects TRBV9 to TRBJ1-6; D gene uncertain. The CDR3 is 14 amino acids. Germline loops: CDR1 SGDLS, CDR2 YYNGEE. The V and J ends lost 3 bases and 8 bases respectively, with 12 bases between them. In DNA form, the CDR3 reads TGTGCCAGCAGCGCCCGGGAAAGGGATTCACCCCTCCACTTT. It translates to CASSARERDSPLHF.

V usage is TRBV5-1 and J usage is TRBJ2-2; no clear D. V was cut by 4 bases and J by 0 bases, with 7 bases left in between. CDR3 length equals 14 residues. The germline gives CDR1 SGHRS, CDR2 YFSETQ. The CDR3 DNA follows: TGCGCCAGCAGCGACAATGCGAACACCGGGGAGCTGTTTTTT. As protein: CASSDNANTGELFF.

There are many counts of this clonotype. CDR3 amino acids: CSVELGGGGYNEQFF. CDR3 nucleotides: TGCAGCGTTGAATTGGGGGGAGGTGGCTACAATGAGCAGTTCTTC. The chain recombines TRBV29-1 with TRBJ2-1, with D possibly matching TRBD2 (6 bases). This CDR3 region has 15 residues. V was shortened by 2 bases and J by 3 bases, with 14 bases between the two germline ends. CDR1 is SQVTM and CDR2 is ANQGSEA in the germline V gene.

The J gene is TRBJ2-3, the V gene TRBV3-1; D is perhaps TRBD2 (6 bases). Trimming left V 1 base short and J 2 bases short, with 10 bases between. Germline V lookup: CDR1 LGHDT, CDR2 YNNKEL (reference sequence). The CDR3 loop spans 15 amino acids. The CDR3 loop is CASSQAPSVTDTQYF. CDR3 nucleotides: TGTGCCAGCAGCCAAGCGCCTAGCGTCACAGATACGCAGTATTTT.

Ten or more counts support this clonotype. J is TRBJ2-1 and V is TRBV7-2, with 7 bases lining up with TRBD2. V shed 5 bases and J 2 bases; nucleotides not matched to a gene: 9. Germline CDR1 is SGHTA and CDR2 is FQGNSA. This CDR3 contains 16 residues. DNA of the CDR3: TGTGCCAGCAGCCTATCTAGCGGACCTCCCTACAATGAGCAGTTCTTC. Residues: CASSLSSGPPYNEQFF.

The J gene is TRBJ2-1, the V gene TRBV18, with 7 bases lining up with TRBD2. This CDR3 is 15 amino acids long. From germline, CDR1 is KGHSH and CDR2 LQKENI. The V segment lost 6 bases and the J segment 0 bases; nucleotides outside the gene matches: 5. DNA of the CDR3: TGTGCCAGCTCCCTTAGCGGGTTCTCCTACAATGAGCAGTTCTTC. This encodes CASSLSGFSYNEQFF.

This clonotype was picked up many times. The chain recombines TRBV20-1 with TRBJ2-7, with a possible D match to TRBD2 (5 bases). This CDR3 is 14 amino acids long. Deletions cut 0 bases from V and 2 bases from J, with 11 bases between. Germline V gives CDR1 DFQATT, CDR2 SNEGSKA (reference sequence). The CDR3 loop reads CSARDGRIPYEQYF. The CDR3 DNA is TGCAGTGCTAGAGATGGGAGAATCCCCTACGAGCAGTACTTC.

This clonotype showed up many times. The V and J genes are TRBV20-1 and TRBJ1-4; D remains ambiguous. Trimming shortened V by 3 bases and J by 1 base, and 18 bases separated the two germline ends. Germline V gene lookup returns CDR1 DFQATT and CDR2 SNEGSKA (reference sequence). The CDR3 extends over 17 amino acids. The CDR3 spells CSARKVGLSGTNEKLFF. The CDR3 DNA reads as TGCAGTGCTAGGAAGGTCGGCCTCTCGGGAACTAATGAAAAACTGTTTTTT.

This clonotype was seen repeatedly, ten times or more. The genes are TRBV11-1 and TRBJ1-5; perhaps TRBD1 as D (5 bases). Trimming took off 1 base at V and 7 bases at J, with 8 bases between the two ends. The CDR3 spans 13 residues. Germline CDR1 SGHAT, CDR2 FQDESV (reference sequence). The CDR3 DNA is TGTGCCAGCAGCTTAGAAAGGGACCAGCCCCAGCATTTT. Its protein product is CASSLERDQPQHF.